This T cell receptor beta chain was profiled in a study of blood T cells in healthy people across ages. Broader study findings: Higher naive T cell percentage went strongly together with higher TCR beta diversity. As age increased, TCR beta diversity per million T cells fell in a roughly linear fashion.

A second about 6 to 12 cycle PCR used barcoded and J-beta primers. All cDNA molecules were each tagged by a template-switch adaptor with 12 random nucleotides. TCRdb independently ran MiXCR on the 5' RACE reads; one entry per CDR3 protein. The table records about 1.4 million distinct CDR3 sequences, almost 60% of them present only once. V lost 0 bases and J 6 bases, leaving 6 bases between the germline ends. Germline CDR1 is MNHEY and CDR2 is SVGAGI. CDR3 length: 13 residues. This clonotype was seen a few times. Its antigen is still unknown. At least 6.5 million PBMCs were isolated per sample. This sequence was found in a man aged 18 to 29 in good health. Sequences were obtained from blood. This chain links TRBV6-5 with TRBJ2-1; D gene uncertain. The CDR3 reads CASSYSIFNEQFF. The CDR3 region has the DNA TGTGCCAGCAGTTACTCGATATTCAATGAGCAGTTCTTC.